A selection of T cell receptor beta chains follows, all from one sample in a study of T cell responses to AZD1222 COVID-19 vaccine. TCRdb's table, derived via immunoSEQ multiplex PCR, lists solely in-frame clones and lacks some. The data contain more than 95,000 clones, about nine tenths of them seen just once; the ten biggest clones take up 4% to 5.5%. Sequencing used peripheral blood, obtained on day 0 of AZD1222 vaccination. These receptors originate from an adult in good health. Both conserved end residues are part of each CDR3. The order of the fields is D gene, clone size, V gene, J gene, CDR3 DNA, CDR3 protein. A D gene is named only where the DNA matches it firmly. Expanded clones are given a class, and other clones once, few, many or no size at all.

>NA|NA|TRBV7-3|TRBJ2-3
TGTGCCAGCAGCCCGCACCCGGGCGCTCACACAGATACGCAGTATTTT
CASSPHPGAHTDTQYF
>NA|few|TRBV19|TRBJ1-1
TGTGCCAGTATATCCGGGGTCCGGGAAGAAGCTTTCTTT
CASISGVREEAFF
>NA|NA|TRBV7-2|TRBJ2-3
TGTGCCAGCAGCCAGGACGAGGGGCTGGGGCAGTATTTT
CASSQDEGLGQYF
>TRBD1|NA|TRBV30|TRBJ1-3
TGTGCCTGGAGTAGGGGGGACAGCTATTTCTCTGGAAACACCATATATTTT
CAWSRGDSYFSGNTIYF
>NA|NA|TRBV27|TRBJ1-5
TGTGCCAGCCGGGTCCCAGGTGGCAATCAGCCCCAGCATTTT
CASRVPGGNQPQHF
>NA|NA|TRBV11-1|TRBJ1-1
TGTGCCAGCAGCCCCGCCCAGGGATACACTGAAGCTTTCTTT
CASSPAQGYTEAFF
>NA|NA|TRBV6-2/TRBV6-3|TRBJ1-1
TGTGCCAGCAGTTACCATTCCGGAAGCACGAACACTGAAGCTTTCTTT
CASSYHSGSTNTEAFF
>NA|NA|TRBV7-2|TRBJ2-4
TGTGCCAGCAGCCCAGAATTGGGGGGGGCCGAAAACATTCAGTACTTC
CASSPELGGAENIQYF
>TRBD2|NA|TRBV5-1|TRBJ2-5
TGCGCCAGCAGCTTCGCCGGGACTAGCTTGGAGACCCAGTACTTC
CASSFAGTSLETQYF
>NA|NA|TRBV24-1|TRBJ2-3
TGTGCCACCAGTCAGCAAGGTGTCGACGGGGGACAACGCACAGATACGCAGTATTTT
CATSQQGVDGGQRTDTQYF
>NA|NA|TRBV9|TRBJ1-3
TGTGCCAGCAGCGTAACATCTGGAAACACCATATATTTT
CASSVTSGNTIYF
>TRBD1|NA|TRBV15|TRBJ1-1
TGTGCCACCATCGCGACAGGGGAAAACACTGAAGCTTTCTTT
CATIATGENTEAFF
>TRBD1|NA|TRBV19|TRBJ1-2
TGTGCCAGTAGTAGGACAGGAAGCTCCTATGGCTACACCTTC
CASSRTGSSYGYTF
>NA|NA|TRBV19|TRBJ1-1
TGTGCCAGTAATGGGGGGGGAAACACTGAAGCTTTCTTT
CASNGGGNTEAFF
>NA|NA|TRBV5-1|TRBJ2-1
TGCGCCAGCAGCCCCTGGATTGGGAATGAGCAGTTCTTC
CASSPWIGNEQFF
>NA|NA|TRBV24-1|TRBJ1-2
TGTGCCACCAGTGATCCCAGGGTAGGGGCTAATGGCTACACCTTC
CATSDPRVGANGYTF
>NA|few|TRBV2|TRBJ1-1
TGTGCCAGCAGTGCTTCTCGGGTGAACACTGAAGCTTTCTTT
CASSASRVNTEAFF
>TRBD2|NA|TRBV6-2/TRBV6-3|TRBJ2-5
TGTGCCAGCAGTTCTAGCGGGCTGCGGACCCAGTACTTC
CASSSSGLRTQYF
>TRBD2|once|TRBV4-3|TRBJ2-4
TGCGCCAGCAGCGCACTAGCGGTGTACAAAAACATTCAGTACTTC
CASSALAVYKNIQYF
>NA|NA|TRBV28|TRBJ2-7
TGTGCCAGCAGTTTGAACACCGAGCAGTACTTC
CASSLNTEQYF
>NA|NA|TRBV19|TRBJ1-5
TGTGCCAGTAGTCTAGGACATGCAGAACAGCCCCAGCATTTT
CASSLGHAEQPQHF
>TRBD1|NA|TRBV14|TRBJ2-1
TGTGCCAGCAGCCAGTGGACAGGTGGGAATGAGCAGTTCTTC
CASSQWTGGNEQFF
>NA|NA|TRBV11-3|TRBJ1-2
TGTGCCAGCAGCTTCTCGTGGGGCCCTAACTATGGCTACACCTTC
CASSFSWGPNYGYTF
>TRBD1|NA|TRBV4-3|TRBJ1-2
TGCGCCAGCAGCCAAGTGCAGGGGGCATCCGTAGGGAGTGGCTACACCTTC
CASSQVQGASVGSGYTF
>NA|few|TRBV5-1|TRBJ2-5
TGCGCCAGCAGCTTGGAGCGGGTCGGCAGGGAGACCCAGTACTTC
CASSLERVGRETQYF
>NA|NA|TRBV27|TRBJ1-2
TGTGCCAGCAGTTTTTCCCCAGGCTATGGCTACACCTTC
CASSFSPGYGYTF
>TRBD2|NA|TRBV5-1|TRBJ2-5
TGCGCCAGCAGCTCCAGTCCTAGCGGGGGGTTATACAGAGAGACCCAGTACTTC
CASSSSPSGGLYRETQYF
>NA|few|TRBV6-5|TRBJ1-5
TGTGCCAGCAGTAACCAGGGGAGCAATCAGCCCCAGCATTTT
CASSNQGSNQPQHF
>TRBD1|NA|TRBV27|TRBJ1-5
TGTGCCAGCAGTTTATCTCTAGGGGGCGGCAGCAATCAGCCCCAGCATTTT
CASSLSLGGGSNQPQHF
>NA|NA|TRBV6-2/TRBV6-3|TRBJ2-3
TGTGCCAGCAGTTACAGGGGGACCACCCTCCTTAGCACAGATACGCAGTATTTT
CASSYRGTTLLSTDTQYF
>NA|NA|TRBV19|TRBJ1-5
TGTGCCAGTAGTATAGCTGCAGGCCGGGACAATCAGCCCCAGCATTTT
CASSIAAGRDNQPQHF